A selection of T cell receptor beta chains follows, all from one sample in a study of control samples from healthy donors and cancer patients. Assay used: immunoSEQ multiplex PCR; TCRdb lists only in-frame clones, some missing. The data contain almost 95,000 clones, 90% of them singletons. What was sequenced was blood. These receptors originate from a woman aged 18-29 years in good health. CDR3s include the opening cysteine and the closing phenylalanine or tryptophan. D genes are given only for firm matches. For some rows the clone size is stated as once, few or many, or as a class when expanded; others skip it.

length: 15
J: TRBJ1-1
V: TRBV2
D: TRBD1
size: -
CDR3: CASSVDRGRYTEAFF
DNA: TGTGCCAGCAGTGTGGACAGGGGAAGGTACACTGAAGCTTTCTTT

length: 13
J: TRBJ1-1
V: TRBV29-1
D: -
size: once
CDR3: CSVLTPLDTEAFF
DNA: TGCAGCGTGCTAACCCCACTGGACACTGAAGCTTTCTTT

length: 16
J: TRBJ2-5
V: TRBV7-3
D: TRBD2
size: -
CDR3: CASSSGLAGGRETQYF
DNA: TGTGCCAGCAGCTCCGGACTAGCGGGGGGGCGAGAGACCCAGTACTTC

length: 14
J: TRBJ1-1
V: TRBV7-9
D: -
size: -
CDR3: CASSLGLEGTEAFF
DNA: TGTGCCAGCAGCCTCGGACTTGAGGGCACTGAAGCTTTCTTT

length: 12
J: TRBJ1-4
V: TRBV27
D: -
size: -
CDR3: CASRLGHEKLFF
DNA: TGTGCCAGCAGGTTAGGGCATGAAAAACTGTTTTTT

length: 13
J: TRBJ2-5
V: TRBV4-1
D: -
size: once
CDR3: CASSLEGGETQYF
DNA: TGCGCCAGCAGCCTCGAAGGGGGGGAGACCCAGTACTTC

length: 16
J: TRBJ2-1
V: TRBV4-1
D: -
size: few
CDR3: CASSQTGTRSYNEQFF
DNA: TGCGCCAGCAGCCAGACCGGGACACGCTCCTACAATGAGCAGTTCTTC

length: 14
J: TRBJ2-3
V: TRBV7-9
D: -
size: -
CDR3: CASSGRSSTDTQYF
DNA: TGTGCCAGCTCAGGCAGATCTAGCACAGATACGCAGTATTTT

length: 14
J: TRBJ1-5
V: TRBV5-6
D: -
size: -
CDR3: CASSLGRANQPQHF
DNA: TGTGCCAGCAGCTTGGGGCGGGCTAATCAGCCCCAGCATTTT

length: 15
J: TRBJ1-2
V: TRBV7-9
D: TRBD1
size: -
CDR3: CASSLGPDRAEGYTF
DNA: TGTGCCAGCAGCTTAGGCCCCGACAGGGCGGAGGGCTACACCTTC

length: 15
J: TRBJ1-1
V: TRBV6-6
D: TRBD1
size: -
CDR3: CASGDQGQTLTEAFF
DNA: TGTGCCAGCGGGGACCAGGGACAGACACTCACTGAAGCTTTCTTT

length: 13
J: TRBJ1-1
V: TRBV2
D: -
size: -
CDR3: CASSEMEGTEAFF
DNA: TGTGCCAGCAGTGAAATGGAAGGTACTGAAGCTTTCTTT

length: 17
J: TRBJ1-6
V: TRBV27
D: -
size: -
CDR3: CASSIWSREHLISPLHF
DNA: TGTGCCAGCAGTATTTGGTCCAGGGAACACCTAATTTCACCCCTCCACTTT

length: 15
J: TRBJ1-3
V: TRBV7-6
D: -
size: -
CDR3: CASSSPWASGNTIYF
DNA: TGTGCCAGCAGCTCTCCCTGGGCCTCTGGAAACACCATATATTTT

length: 19
J: TRBJ2-2
V: TRBV4-1
D: -
size: once
CDR3: CASSQDVGTGVVGTGELFF
DNA: TGCGCCAGCAGCCAAGACGTAGGAACCGGGGTAGTAGGGACCGGGGAGCTGTTTTTT

length: 13
J: TRBJ2-2
V: TRBV20-1
D: -
size: -
CDR3: CSASTGNTGELFF
DNA: TGCAGTGCTAGTACCGGGAACACCGGGGAGCTGTTTTTT

length: 14
J: TRBJ2-1
V: TRBV4-1
D: -
size: -
CDR3: CASSQPGQYVEQFF
DNA: TGCGCCAGCAGCCAACCGGGACAATATGTTGAGCAGTTCTTC

length: 17
J: TRBJ2-1
V: TRBV7-9
D: -
size: -
CDR3: CASSLAVTSSRNNEQFF
DNA: TGTGCCAGCAGCTTAGCGGTGACGAGTTCTAGGAACAATGAGCAGTTCTTC

length: 14
J: TRBJ2-1
V: TRBV5-4
D: TRBD2
size: -
CDR3: CATPTSWPDNEQFF
DNA: TGTGCCACCCCGACTAGCTGGCCAGACAATGAGCAGTTCTTC

length: 16
J: TRBJ2-2
V: TRBV6-4
D: -
size: few
CDR3: CASSDSQTSNTGELFF
DNA: TGTGCCAGCAGTGACTCGCAGACCTCGAACACCGGGGAGCTGTTTTTT

length: 13
J: TRBJ1-3
V: TRBV7-2
D: -
size: -
CDR3: CASSPEGGNTIYF
DNA: TGTGCCAGCAGCCCAGAGGGGGGAAACACCATATATTTT

length: 18
J: TRBJ2-7
V: TRBV5-5
D: TRBD2
size: few
CDR3: CASSLGSGGSPLSYEQYF
DNA: TGTGCCAGCAGCTTGGGTAGCGGGGGGAGCCCATTATCCTACGAGCAGTACTTC

length: 15
J: TRBJ1-2
V: TRBV5-1
D: -
size: -
CDR3: CASRLGTTANYGYTF
DNA: TGCGCCAGCAGATTGGGGACGACAGCTAACTATGGCTACACCTTC

length: 15
J: TRBJ2-1
V: TRBV11-2
D: -
size: -
CDR3: CASSFWGPVENEQFF
DNA: TGTGCCAGCAGCTTCTGGGGCCCCGTCGAGAATGAGCAGTTCTTC

length: 16
J: TRBJ2-3
V: TRBV21-1
D: -
size: few
CDR3: CASSKARSGGGDTQYF
DNA: TGTGCCAGCAGCAAAGCGCGAAGCGGGGGTGGAGATACGCAGTATTTT

length: 14
J: TRBJ1-2
V: TRBV3-1/TRBV3-2
D: -
size: -
CDR3: CATGRGSLNYGYTF
DNA: TGTGCCACCGGGCGGGGCTCGCTAAACTATGGCTACACCTTC

length: 17
J: TRBJ2-7
V: TRBV29-1
D: -
size: once
CDR3: CSVEDTPGQAGFYEQYF
DNA: TGCAGCGTTGAAGATACCCCCGGACAGGCGGGATTCTACGAGCAGTACTTC

length: 17
J: TRBJ1-5
V: TRBV21-1
D: -
size: -
CDR3: CASSKEVRGDSNQPQHF
DNA: TGTGCCAGCAGTAAAGAGGTCCGGGGAGATAGCAATCAGCCCCAGCATTTT

length: 17
J: TRBJ1-1
V: TRBV13
D: TRBD1
size: -
CDR3: CASSPQGQGGQNTEAFF
DNA: TGTGCCAGCAGCCCCCAGGGACAGGGGGGTCAGAACACTGAAGCTTTCTTT

length: 15
J: TRBJ1-4
V: TRBV19
D: -
size: -
CDR3: CASSPLLGFNEKLFF
DNA: TGTGCCAGTAGCCCCCTCCTCGGGTTTAATGAAAAACTGTTTTTT

length: 13
J: TRBJ2-1
V: TRBV11-2
D: -
size: once
CDR3: CASSLGGAREQFF
DNA: TGTGCCAGCAGCTTGGGGGGGGCACGGGAGCAGTTCTTC

length: 14
J: TRBJ2-7
V: TRBV5-6
D: -
size: -
CDR3: CASSPIPGAYEQYF
DNA: TGTGCCAGCAGCCCAATCCCTGGGGCCTACGAGCAGTACTTC

length: 14
J: TRBJ1-2
V: TRBV5-1
D: -
size: -
CDR3: CASSPFESGYGYTF
DNA: TGCGCCAGCAGCCCGTTTGAGTCGGGCTATGGCTACACCTTC

length: 16
J: TRBJ2-7
V: TRBV15
D: TRBD1
size: -
CDR3: CATSRIPGTGLDEQYF
DNA: TGTGCCACCAGCAGAATCCCGGGGACAGGCTTGGATGAGCAGTACTTC

length: 13
J: TRBJ2-1
V: TRBV7-2
D: -
size: many
CDR3: CASSPYINNEQFF
DNA: TGTGCCAGCAGCCCCTACATAAACAATGAGCAGTTCTTC

length: 14
J: TRBJ1-1
V: TRBV7-9
D: TRBD1
size: -
CDR3: CASSASTGRTEAFF
DNA: TGTGCCAGCAGCGCGTCGACAGGGCGTACTGAAGCTTTCTTT

length: 14
J: TRBJ2-7
V: TRBV28
D: TRBD1
size: -
CDR3: CASNSRTGAYEQYF
DNA: TGTGCCAGCAATTCTCGGACAGGCGCCTACGAGCAGTACTTC

length: 13
J: TRBJ1-1
V: TRBV5-5
D: -
size: -
CDR3: CASSLASDREAFF
DNA: TGTGCCAGCAGCTTGGCCTCTGACAGGGAAGCTTTCTTT

length: 13
J: TRBJ1-2
V: TRBV29-1
D: TRBD1
size: -
CDR3: CSVGVGQDYGYTF
DNA: TGCAGCGTTGGGGTGGGACAGGACTATGGCTACACCTTC

length: 15
J: TRBJ2-1
V: TRBV5-1
D: TRBD2
size: -
CDR3: CASSPGLAENNEQFF
DNA: TGCGCCAGCAGCCCCGGACTAGCGGAGAACAATGAGCAGTTCTTC

length: 13
J: TRBJ2-3
V: TRBV6-5
D: TRBD2
size: -
CDR3: CASSYTSGGAAYF
DNA: TGTGCCAGCAGTTACACTAGCGGGGGCGCCGCGTATTTT

length: 15
J: TRBJ1-5
V: TRBV27
D: TRBD1
size: -
CDR3: CASSSGTGTYQPQHF
DNA: TGTGCCAGCAGTTCCGGGACAGGGACCTATCAGCCCCAGCATTTT

length: 16
J: TRBJ2-3
V: TRBV10-1
D: -
size: few
CDR3: CASSPLQGSETDTQYF
DNA: TGCGCCAGCAGTCCGCTTCAGGGTTCGGAGACAGATACGCAGTATTTT

length: 15
J: TRBJ2-5
V: TRBV7-3
D: TRBD2
size: -
CDR3: CASSSAGTSGETQYF
DNA: TGTGCCAGCAGCTCAGCCGGGACTAGCGGGGAGACCCAGTACTTC

length: 12
J: TRBJ1-1
V: TRBV6-2/TRBV6-3
D: -
size: once
CDR3: CASSPVGPGAFF
DNA: TGTGCCAGCAGTCCCGTAGGTCCCGGGGCTTTCTTT